The 28 T cell receptor beta chains presented below share a single source sample, sequenced in a study of shared clonotypes between healthy human individuals. TCRdb's table, derived via immunoSEQ multiplex PCR, lists solely in-frame clones and lacks some. Of about 2 million clones listed, over 85% are singletons. The specimen sequenced was naive CD4+ T cells sorted from blood. The sample's subset: CD45RA+ positively selected. The origin of the receptors is a young man in good health.

This chain connects TRBV30 to TRBJ1-6; D is perhaps TRBD1 (5 bases). CDR3 length: 20 amino acids. Germline lookup yields CDR1 GTSNPN and CDR2 SVGIG (reference sequence). The V end lost 2 bases, the J end lost 7 bases, and 30 bases lay between the germline ends. Here the CDR3 reads CAWSPDRQFGFGLGNSPLHF. As DNA, the CDR3 is TGTGCCTGGAGTCCTGACCGACAGTTTGGGTTTGGGCTAGGGAATTCACCCCTCCACTTT.

The chain uses TRBV4-1 and TRBJ2-1, with 7 bases lining up with TRBD1. J lost 5 bases, V lost 6 bases, and 10 bases had no gene match. Germline CDR1 and CDR2: MGHRA and YSYEKL. CDR3 length: 15 amino acids. CDR3 amino acids: CASRVIQGRNNEQFF. CDR3 sequence (DNA): TGCGCCAGCAGGGTTATACAGGGGCGAAACAATGAGCAGTTCTTC.

The chain has TRBV29-1 and TRBJ2-7, with D possibly TRBD2 on 5 matching bases. The germline V gene has CDR1 SQVTM and CDR2 ANQGSEA. The CDR3 has 13 amino acids. Trimming removed 6 bases at V and 3 bases at J, with 15 bases between. CDR3 sequence reads: CSVPGVSVYEQYF. DNA for the CDR3: TGCAGCGTACCCGGGGTTTCCGTCTACGAGCAGTACTTC.

The J gene is TRBJ1-6, the V gene TRBV6-1; D is perhaps TRBD1 (6 bases). V was pared by 0 bases and J by 0 bases, with 12 bases between. Germline assignment: CDR1 MNHNS and CDR2 SASEGT. This CDR3 has 18 amino acids. Here the CDR3 DNA reads TGTGCCAGCAGTGAAGCTCGGACAGACGTCTCCTATAATTCACCCCTCCACTTT. This sequence encodes CASSEARTDVSYNSPLHF.

DNA for the CDR3: TGCGCCAGCAGAGGGACAGGGTCCTCAACTAATGAAAAACTGTTTTTT. It translates to CASRGTGSSTNEKLFF. The chain is built from TRBV5-1 and TRBJ1-4; TRBD1 matches 9 bases. Per germline, CDR1 SGHRS and CDR2 YFSETQ. Trimming at V came to 5 bases and at J to 0 bases, leaving 5 bases not matched to a gene. The CDR3 extends over 16 amino acids.

The V gene is TRBV30, the J gene TRBJ1-5; no clear D gene. Trimming took 1 base from V and 4 from J, leaving 5 bases between them. The CDR3 loop spans 12 amino acids. CDR1 GTSNPN and CDR2 SVGIG come from the germline V gene (reference sequence). CDR3 region: CAWSEVNQPQHF. The CDR3 DNA sequence: TGTGCCTGGAGTGAAGTAAATCAGCCCCAGCATTTT.

This clone appeared a single time. J is TRBJ1-4 and V is TRBV27; a possible D gene is TRBD1 (5 bases). The CDR3 has 15 amino acids. V lost 4 bases, J lost 0 bases, and 9 bases lay in between. The germline CDR1 and CDR2 sequences are MNHEY and SMNVEV (reference sequence). CDR3 sequence (DNA): TGTGCCAGCAGTTCTAGGGGTGCAACTAATGAAAAACTGTTTTTT. Its protein product is CASSSRGATNEKLFF. Looking up the rest from reference TRBV27 and TRBJ1-4 gives the full variable domain: EAQVTQNPRYLITVTGKKLTVTCSQNMNHEYMSWYRQDPGLGLRQIYYSMNVEVTDKGDVPEGYKVSRKEKRNFPLILESPSPNQTSLYFCASSSRGATNEKLFFGSGTQLSVL.

The rearrangement joins TRBV7-8 to TRBJ2-1, with TRBD2 identical over 11 bases. Trimming took 6 bases from V and 6 from J; bases not matched to a gene: 13. This CDR3 region has 17 residues. CDR1 and CDR2 from the germline V gene are SGHVS and FQNEAQ. The CDR3 here is CASSRAPLAGGGNEQFF. DNA of the CDR3: TGTGCCAGCAGTCGTGCCCCTCTAGCGGGAGGTGGCAATGAGCAGTTCTTC. The full variable domain, rest sourced from reference TRBV7-8 and TRBJ2-1, is GAGVSQSPRYKVAKRGQDVALRCDPISGHVSLFWYQQALGQGPEFLTYFQNEAQLDKSGLPSDRFFAERPEGSVSTLKIQRTQQEDSAVYLCASSRAPLAGGGNEQFFGPGTRLTVL.

There are a few counts of this clone. Relative to the germline gene, one junction end is altered; a read error may explain this. The V and J genes are TRBV7-2 and TRBJ1-2; perhaps TRBD1 as D (6 bases). Germline V gene sequence: CDR1 SGHTA, CDR2 FQGNSA. CDR3 length: 12 residues. The CDR3 reads CASSVDLQGGVF. Here the CDR3 DNA reads TGTGCCAGCAGCGTAGACTTACAGGGCGGAGTCTTC.

V and J are TRBV30 and TRBJ2-2, with TRBD1 identical over 9 bases. With 4 bases clipped from V and 5 bases from J, the junction kept 14 bases outside the gene matches. Germline V gene sequence: CDR1 GTSNPN, CDR2 SVGIG (reference sequence). CDR3 length: 17 amino acids. The CDR3 region is CAWNAPTGGSVTGELFF. As DNA, the CDR3 is TGTGCCTGGAATGCCCCGACAGGGGGGAGCGTAACCGGGGAGCTGTTTTTT.

This clone was seen more than once but under ten times. The chain has TRBV4-1 and TRBJ2-5, with 9 positions matching TRBD2. V shed 0 bases and J 4 bases; nucleotides not matched to a gene: 6. From germline, CDR1 is MGHRA and CDR2 YSYEKL. The CDR3 totals 16 residues. CDR3 sequence (DNA): TGCGCCAGCAGCCAAGATGCTAGCGGGGTCGGAGAGACCCAGTACTTC. It encodes CASSQDASGVGETQYF.

This rearrangement joins TRBV30 to TRBJ2-5; maybe TRBD2 (5 bases). The CDR3 extends over 13 amino acids. CDR1 and CDR2 (germline): GTSNPN, SVGIG (reference sequence). With 3 bases removed from V and 0 bases from J, the gap between germline ends came to 8 bases. The CDR3 DNA sequence: TGTGCCTGGAGACGGCGGGACCAAGAGACCCAGTACTTC. This translates into CAWRRRDQETQYF.

The chain combines TRBV20-1 with TRBJ2-7; either TRBD1 or TRBD2 may fit D (5 bases each). This CDR3 is built from 11 residues. Germline V gene lookup returns CDR1 DFQATT and CDR2 SNEGSKA (reference sequence). The V end lost 5 bases, the J end lost 6 bases, and 11 bases lay between the germline ends. This chain's CDR3 is CSALSGGEQYF. CDR3 DNA sequence: TGCAGTGCTCTTTCTGGGGGCGAGCAGTACTTC.

The genes are TRBV15 and TRBJ1-5; D gene ambiguous. V dropped 1 base and J dropped 7 bases, with 11 bases sitting between them. CDR3 length: 14 residues. Germline V gene data show CDR1 as LNHNV and CDR2 as YYDKDF (reference sequence). CDR3 nucleotide sequence: TGTGCCACCAGCAGAGGTGGGGTGGGACAGCCCCAGCATTTT. Encoded protein: CATSRGGVGQPQHF. Based on the CDR3 plus reference TRBV15 and TRBJ1-5, the full variable domain is DAMVIQNPRYQVTQFGKPVTLSCSQTLNHNVMYWYQQKSSQAPKLLFHYYDKDFNNEADTPDNFQSRRPNTSFCFLDIRSPGLGDTAMYLCATSRGGVGQPQHFGDGTRLSIL.

The chain links TRBV11-2 to TRBJ2-7; 9 positions agree with TRBD2. The length of the CDR3 is 16 residues. Germline CDR1 is SGHAT and CDR2 is FQNNGV. The V gene end was trimmed by 5 bases and the J gene end by 3 bases; junction bases not matched to a gene: 11. The CDR3 sequence: CASSPVLAGHLYEQYF. CDR3 nucleotides: TGTGCCAGCAGCCCAGTTCTAGCGGGACATCTCTACGAGCAGTACTTC. Filled out from reference TRBV11-2 and TRBJ2-7, the complete variable domain reads EAGVAQSPRYKIIEKRQSVAFWCNPISGHATLYWYQQILGQGPKLLIQFQNNGVVDDSQLPKDRFSAERLKGVDSTLKIQPAKLEDSAVYLCASSPVLAGHLYEQYFGPGTRLTVT.

The rearrangement joins TRBV25-1 to TRBJ1-2; D not resolved. CDR1 MGHDK and CDR2 SYGVNS come from the germline V gene. The V end lost 3 bases, the J end lost 6 bases, and 20 bases lay between the germline ends. This CDR3 is 16 amino acids long. DNA of the CDR3: TGTGCCAGCAGTGACCCCGGGCGGGCCTTAGGACATGGCTACACCTTC. Amino acid sequence: CASSDPGRALGHGYTF.

The V call is TRBV9, the J call TRBJ1-1; D is perhaps TRBD1 (5 bases). The CDR3 length is 14 residues. V was pared by 0 bases and J by 5 bases, with 11 bases between. Germline values: CDR1 SGDLS, CDR2 YYNGEE. The chain's CDR3 is CASSVEGIGTEAFF. Here the CDR3 DNA reads TGTGCCAGCAGCGTAGAGGGGATCGGGACTGAAGCTTTCTTT.

V is TRBV25-1 and J is TRBJ2-3; no reliable D call. With 3 bases removed from V and 4 bases from J, the gap between germline ends came to 17 bases. The CDR3 covers 16 residues. CDR1 is MGHDK, CDR2 SYGVNS, per germline. CDR3 coding DNA: TGTGCCAGCAGTGACTCCGCGGCATCTCGGTCAGATACGCAGTATTTT. Its protein product is CASSDSAASRSDTQYF.

The chain links TRBV6-5 to TRBJ2-7; 9 bases map to TRBD2. The CDR3 totals 15 residues. Trimming took 2 bases from V and 4 from J; bases not matched to a gene: 6. Per germline, CDR1 MNHEY and CDR2 SVGAGI. CDR3 region: CASSYETSGSYEQYF. CDR3 sequence (DNA): TGTGCCAGCAGTTACGAGACTAGCGGATCGTACGAGCAGTACTTC.

The V call is TRBV5-1, the J call TRBJ2-3; 7 bases fit TRBD2. Germline V lookup: CDR1 SGHRS, CDR2 YFSETQ. There are 14 residues in the CDR3. Trimming removed 6 bases from V and 0 bases from J; junction bases left unmatched: 4. The CDR3 DNA reads TGCGCCAGCATGAGCGGGACTAGCACAGATACGCAGTATTTT. It yields the protein CASMSGTSTDTQYF.

The count of this clone is one. This chain joins TRBV6-6 and TRBJ2-4; D possibly corresponds to TRBD1 (6 bases). This CDR3 is 16 amino acids long. Trimming took off 6 bases at V and 0 bases at J, with 15 bases between the two ends. Germline V gives CDR1 MNHNY, CDR2 SVGAGI (reference sequence). Written as DNA, the CDR3 is TGTGCCAGCAGCTCGGGACAATCTTTAGCCAAAAACATTCAGTACTTC. It translates to CASSSGQSLAKNIQYF.

The chain combines TRBV9 with TRBJ2-5, with 10 bases aligning to TRBD2. This CDR3 has 17 residues. Trimming cost V 2 bases and J 7 bases; bases outside gene matches: 14. The germline V gene encodes CDR1 SGDLS and CDR2 YYNGEE. Here the CDR3 reads CASSVSLQAGGPATQYF. CDR3 bases: TGTGCCAGCAGCGTTTCATTACAAGCGGGGGGGCCGGCGACCCAGTACTTC.

The chain employs TRBV29-1 and TRBJ2-7; 14 bases are shared with TRBD2. The germline CDR1 and CDR2 sequences are SQVTM and ANQGSEA. The V and J ends lost 7 bases and 3 bases, in that order; junction bases with no gene match: 5. CDR3 length: 14 residues. The CDR3 DNA follows: TGCAGCGCCAAGACTAGCGGGAGGGTCTACGAGCAGTACTTC. Translation gives CSAKTSGRVYEQYF.

Points on this clone: Other DNA sequences from this sample encode an identical CDR3 as well. The rearrangement uses TRBV11-2 and TRBJ2-5, with D possibly being TRBD2 (5 bases). The CDR3 length is 15 residues. CDR1 SGHAT and CDR2 FQNNGV come from the germline V gene. V lost 1 base and J lost 0, with 9 bases in between. The CDR3 here is CASSLGTGYQETQYF. CDR3 DNA: TGTGCCAGCAGCTTAGGGACGGGGTACCAAGAGACCCAGTACTTC.

This CDR3 is CASSQAPLAGGHEQYF. DNA for the CDR3: TGCGCCAGCAGCCAGGCCCCACTAGCGGGAGGCCACGAGCAGTACTTC. The V and J genes are TRBV4-1 and TRBJ2-7; TRBD2 aligns across 12 bases. The CDR3 runs to 16 residues. Trimming removed 3 bases from V and 5 bases from J; junction bases left unmatched: 8. Looked up from germline, CDR1 is MGHRA and CDR2 is YSYEKL.

The chain couples TRBV7-9 to TRBJ1-3; D not certain. V lost 4 bases and J 0 bases, leaving 10 bases between the germline ends. This CDR3 is built from 15 residues. In germline, CDR1 is SEHNR, CDR2 FQNEAQ (reference sequence). The CDR3 DNA reads as TGTGCCAGCAGCTCCGACCCGTCCTCTGGAAACACCATATATTTT. This gives the protein CASSSDPSSGNTIYF.

The V call is TRBV2, the J call TRBJ1-2, with D possibly TRBD1 on 5 matching bases. There are 15 residues in the CDR3. CDR1 is SNHLY and CDR2 is FYNNEI in the germline V gene. Trimming shortened V by 6 bases and J by 8 bases, and 22 bases separated the two germline ends. The CDR3 sequence is CASRSTDGGRRGYTF. CDR3 coding DNA: TGTGCCAGCAGGTCCACGGACGGGGGTCGCAGGGGCTACACCTTC. Using reference TRBV2 and TRBJ1-2 for the parts outside the CDR3, the full variable domain is EPEVTQTPSHQVTQMGQEVILRCVPISNHLYFYWYRQILGQKVEFLVSFYNNEISEKSEIFDDQFSVERPDGSNFTLKIRSTKLEDSAMYFCASRSTDGGRRGYTFGSGTRLTVV.

This clone was observed a single time. The V and J genes are TRBV2 and TRBJ2-5, with TRBD1 identical over 7 bases. Trimming cost V 6 bases and J 5 bases; bases outside gene matches: 6. The germline V gene encodes CDR1 SNHLY and CDR2 FYNNEI. The CDR3 runs 13 residues. Here the CDR3 reads CASRGTVAETQYF. CDR3 DNA: TGTGCCAGCAGAGGGACAGTCGCGGAGACCCAGTACTTC.